The rows below give T cell receptor beta chains drawn from one sample of a study of early T cells in non-severe SARS-CoV-2 infection. MiXCR was run by TCRdb on the 5' RACE reads, yielding one entry per CDR3 protein. The table has tens of thousands of distinct CDR3 sequences, about 5.8% seen once; the top ten hold about 5.9%. The specimen sequenced was whole blood. These receptors all stem from an adult who was a healthcare worker with PCR-confirmed SARS-CoV-2 infection or an uninfected control (not recorded which). The CDR3 runs from the conserved cysteine through the conserved F or W. The D gene is left open where the match is weak. The size entry is marked missing in some rows and otherwise reads once, few, many or a size class.

j_call v_call d_call clone_size cdr3_aa cdr3_nt
TRBJ2-4 TRBV4-1 NA NA CASSQEVGGLKNIQYF TGCGCCAGCAGCCAAGAAGTCGGTGGCCTTAAAAACATTCAGTACTTC
TRBJ1-2 TRBV6-1 NA few CASSGGGYQGYTF TGTGCCAGCAGTGGCGGGGGGTATCAAGGCTACACCTTC
TRBJ2-6 TRBV2 NA few CASRQLSGANVLTF TGTGCCAGTAGACAGCTCTCTGGGGCCAACGTCCTGACTTTC
TRBJ2-3 TRBV7-3 TRBD1 NA CASSLLQGAIDTQYF TGTGCCAGCAGCTTACTCCAGGGGGCTATAGATACGCAGTATTTT
TRBJ2-5 TRBV5-4 NA many CASSLEFQVETQYF TGTGCCAGCAGCTTGGAATTTCAGGTGGAGACCCAGTACTTC
TRBJ2-1 TRBV20-1 NA NA CSARNGLYNEQFF TGCAGTGCTCGCAACGGACTTTACAATGAGCAGTTCTTC
TRBJ2-7 TRBV28 NA many CASQGAGGEQYF TGTGCCAGCCAGGGGGCGGGAGGCGAGCAGTACTTC
TRBJ2-7 TRBV10-2 TRBD2 NA CASSDFGTSYYEQYF TGCGCCAGCAGTGATTTCGGGACTAGCTACTACGAGCAGTACTTC
TRBJ2-5 TRBV29-1 NA few CSVEEEAGGETQYF TGCAGCGTTGAAGAAGAAGCGGGTGGCGAGACCCAGTACTTC
TRBJ2-5 TRBV11-2 NA NA CASTNEGTKYQETQYF TGTGCCAGCACCAACGAAGGAACGAAGTACCAAGAGACCCAGTACTTC
TRBJ1-2 TRBV25-1 NA many CASSEYVGRSGYTF TGTGCCAGCAGTGAATATGTGGGTCGGAGTGGCTACACCTTC
TRBJ2-1 TRBV27 NA few CASSLTEGIPYNEQFF TGTGCCAGCAGTTTAACCGAGGGCATACCCTACAATGAGCAGTTCTTC
TRBJ2-3 TRBV4-1 NA few CASSAADRSADTQYF TGCGCCAGCAGCGCCGCGGATCGTTCGGCCGATACGCAGTATTTT
TRBJ1-1 TRBV19 NA medium-sized CASSKTFPPEAFF TGTGCCAGTAGTAAGACATTCCCCCCTGAAGCTTTCTTT
TRBJ1-3 TRBV3-1 NA NA CASSQRGNTIYF TGTGCCAGCAGCCAGCGTGGAAACACCATATATTTT
TRBJ1-1 TRBV5-4 NA NA CASSLSGTRFEAFF TGTGCCAGCAGCTTGTCCGGGACGCGATTTGAAGCTTTCTTT
TRBJ1-1 TRBV10-3 NA once CAISDMNTEAFF TGTGCCATCAGTGACATGAACACTGAAGCTTTCTTT
TRBJ2-1 TRBV28 NA few CASRKTSYNEQFF TGTGCCAGCAGAAAGACATCCTACAATGAGCAGTTCTTC
TRBJ2-7 TRBV10-3 NA few CATRQVPIQSSYEQYF TGTGCCACTAGACAGGTCCCAATCCAGAGCTCCTACGAGCAGTACTTC
TRBJ2-1 TRBV7-9 NA few CASSLKAGRNNEQFF TGTGCCAGCAGCTTGAAGGCGGGACGTAACAATGAGCAGTTCTTC
TRBJ1-5 TRBV5-1 NA many CASSPDGRNQPQHF TGCGCCAGCAGCCCGGACGGACGCAATCAGCCCCAGCATTTT
TRBJ1-1 TRBV7-2 TRBD1 many CASSPNLQGGTEAFF TGTGCCAGCAGCCCCAACCTACAGGGGGGCACTGAAGCTTTCTTT
TRBJ2-7 TRBV7-4 NA medium-sized CASSSYEQYF TGTGCCAGCAGCTCCTACGAGCAGTACTTC
TRBJ2-5 TRBV5-1 NA many CASSLGQGRNQETQYF TGCGCCAGCAGCTTGGGGCAAGGAAGGAACCAAGAGACCCAGTACTTC
TRBJ2-5 TRBV7-2 NA NA CASSLVGGAAETQYF TGTGCCAGCAGCTTAGTAGGTGGCGCGGCGGAGACCCAGTACTTC
TRBJ2-7 TRBV5-4 NA many CASSLDREGHRQYF TGTGCCAGCAGCTTGGACAGGGAAGGCCACCGGCAGTACTTC
TRBJ2-1 TRBV7-3 NA many CASSLRGQGEQFF TGTGCCAGCAGCTTAAGAGGGCAGGGTGAGCAGTTCTTC
TRBJ2-6 TRBV30 NA NA CAWGSGANVLTF TGTGCCTGGGGGTCTGGGGCCAACGTCCTGACTTTC
TRBJ2-1 TRBV7-6 NA many CASSLVAGGHEQFF TGTGCCAGCAGCTTAGTCGCCGGGGGTCATGAGCAGTTCTTC
TRBJ1-5 TRBV5-5 TRBD1 few CASSLDRGHNQPQHF TGTGCCAGCAGCTTGGACAGGGGGCACAATCAGCCCCAGCATTTT
TRBJ2-1 TRBV5-1 TRBD2 NA CASSLAGTSGRNTVAFF TGCGCCAGCAGCTTGGCTGGGACTAGCGGGAGGAACACCGTGGCGTTCTTC
TRBJ2-5 TRBV12-5 TRBD1 many CASGLVPLTRTGKTQYF TGTGCTAGTGGTTTGGTACCCCTCACGAGGACAGGGAAGACCCAGTACTTC
TRBJ1-1 TRBV20-1 NA many CSVPDSRGTEAFF TGCAGTGTTCCGGACAGCCGGGGTACTGAAGCTTTCTTT
TRBJ2-7 TRBV7-2 TRBD1 many CASSRRDSRAYEQYF TGTGCCAGCAGCCGTAGGGACAGCCGAGCCTACGAGCAGTACTTC
TRBJ2-1 TRBV6-2/TRBV6-3 TRBD2 many CASTLRGLAGARNEQFF TGTGCCAGCACCCTGAGAGGACTAGCGGGAGCCCGCAATGAGCAGTTCTTC
TRBJ1-4 TRBV2 NA many CASSEMPGEKLFF TGTGCCAGCAGTGAAATGCCGGGCGAAAAACTGTTTTTT